This entry lists 22 T cell receptor beta chains sequenced from one sample in a study of OX40 agonist ivuxolimab in advanced cancers. The repertoire was sequenced with immunoSEQ multiplex PCR; TCRdb's copy has only in-frame clones and lacks some. The table records around 80,000 clones, 90% to 95% of them present only once. The specimen comprised CD4+ or CD8+ T cells sorted from blood, sampled in a trial of the OX40 agonist ivuxolimab. Receptors originate from an adult with an advanced solid tumor such as melanoma, head and neck, liver or kidney cancer.

The rearrangement joins TRBV5-1 to TRBJ1-4; D possibly corresponds to TRBD1 (5 bases). The ends were cut back, 1 base at V and 3 bases at J, with 10 bases in the middle. The CDR3 contains 15 residues. The V gene's germline CDR1 is SGHRS and CDR2 YFSETQ. CDR3 coding DNA: TGCGCCAGCAGCTTGCTCGGGACCTCTAATGAAAAACTGTTTTTT. Protein sequence: CASSLLGTSNEKLFF.

This chain uses TRBV30 with TRBJ2-3; either TRBD1 or TRBD2 may supply D (5 bases each). The V end lost 4 bases, the J end lost 0 bases, and 11 bases lay between the germline ends. Germline lookup yields CDR1 GTSNPN and CDR2 SVGIG (reference sequence). CDR3 length: 14 residues. The CDR3 DNA is TGTGCCTGGATTCGAGGGACCAGCACAGATACGCAGTATTTT. Translated: CAWIRGTSTDTQYF. The complete variable domain, with remaining parts taken from reference TRBV30 and TRBJ2-3, reads SQTIHQWPATLVQPVGSPLSLECTVEGTSNPNLYWYRQAAGRGLQLLFYSVGIGQISSEVPQNLSASRPQDRQFILSSKKLLLSDSGFYLCAWIRGTSTDTQYFGPGTRLTVL.

The genes are TRBV28 and TRBJ2-7; 7 bases are shared with TRBD1. Germline V gives CDR1 MDHEN, CDR2 SYDVKM. Germline trimming cut 5 bases from V and 3 bases from J; bases unmatched to any gene: 10. CDR3 length equals 15 residues. Written as DNA, the CDR3 is TGTGCCAGCAGTCCAGAGGACAGGTTCCTCTACGAGCAGTACTTC. It encodes CASSPEDRFLYEQYF.

The chain joins TRBV27 to TRBJ2-3; D possibly corresponds to TRBD1 (5 bases). Trimming removed 2 bases at V and 8 bases at J, with 11 bases between. The germline gives CDR1 MNHEY, CDR2 SMNVEV (reference sequence). The CDR3 has 13 residues. The CDR3: CASSLGLRGTQYF. The CDR3 DNA sequence: TGTGCCAGCAGTTTAGGTCTAAGGGGTACGCAGTATTTT.

Only one count was recorded for this clone. The rearrangement links TRBV28 to TRBJ2-7; TRBD1 matches 7 bases. Germline CDR1 is MDHEN and CDR2 is SYDVKM. CDR3 size: 14 residues. After removal of 5 bases from V and 1 base from J, the junction contained 5 bases not matched to a gene. For the CDR3, the DNA is TGTGCCAGCAGTCCGGGACAGCAATCCTACGAGCAGTACTTC. It encodes CASSPGQQSYEQYF. The entire variable domain, with the rest obtained from reference TRBV28 and TRBJ2-7, is as follows: DVKVTQSSRYLVKRTGEKVFLECVQDMDHENMFWYRQDPGLGLRLIYFSYDVKMKEKGDIPEGYSVSREKKERFSLILESASTNQTSMYLCASSPGQQSYEQYFGPGTRLTVT.

This clone occurred once. The V gene is TRBV6-4, the J gene TRBJ2-2; D possibly corresponds to TRBD1 (6 bases). Germline V gene data show CDR1 as MRHNA and CDR2 as SNTAGT. The ends were cut back, 6 bases at V and 5 bases at J, with 10 bases in the middle. This CDR3 contains 13 residues. The CDR3 region has the DNA TGTGCCAGCAGGCCAGGGGAGACCGGGGAGCTGTTTTTT. It is translated as CASRPGETGELFF.

This rearrangement joins TRBV18 to TRBJ2-7, with 7 bases that match TRBD1. This CDR3 is built from 14 residues. V lost 5 bases and J lost 6; bases outside the gene matches: 10. Germline-derived CDR1 and CDR2 are KGHSH and LQKENI. In DNA form, the CDR3 reads TGTGCCAGCTCATCGACACAGGGGACGGGCGAGCAGTACTTC. It is translated as CASSSTQGTGEQYF.

The genes are TRBV28 and TRBJ2-7; tentative D call: TRBD1 (5 bases). The ends were cut back, 7 bases at V and 4 bases at J, with 14 bases in the middle. The CDR3 has 13 residues. Germline CDR1 MDHEN, CDR2 SYDVKM. The CDR3, as DNA: TGTGCCAGCACCATGGGGCCCGTTTACGAGCAGTACTTC. Protein: CASTMGPVYEQYF.

In its sample, this clone was seen once. The rearrangement uses TRBV27 and TRBJ1-5, with no clear D. The CDR3 covers 14 residues. Germline V lookup: CDR1 MNHEY, CDR2 SMNVEV (reference sequence). Deletions cut 5 bases from V and 7 bases from J, with 15 bases between. The CDR3 DNA follows: TGTGCCAGCAGTCTGGAGGGCAGAGGGCAGCCCCAGCATTTT. This translates into CASSLEGRGQPQHF.

The chain joins TRBV5-1 to TRBJ2-2; D is possibly TRBD1 (6 bases). Trimming cost V 5 bases and J 1 base, with 9 bases left between them. This CDR3 comprises 14 residues. Germline loops: CDR1 SGHRS, CDR2 YFSETQ. The CDR3 DNA is TGCGCCAGCAGTTGGACAGTGAACACCGGGGAGCTGTTTTTT. Translating it yields CASSWTVNTGELFF.

This chain connects TRBV19 to TRBJ1-1; D gene ambiguous. With 4 bases removed from V and 6 bases from J, the gap between germline ends came to 15 bases. Germline loops: CDR1 LNHDA, CDR2 SQIVND (reference sequence). The CDR3 contains 14 residues. The CDR3 reads CASSRGEYSPEAFF. The CDR3 DNA is TGTGCCAGTAGTAGGGGAGAATACAGCCCTGAAGCTTTCTTT.

V gene TRBV7-9 combines with J gene TRBJ1-2; 8 bases line up with TRBD1. Per germline, CDR1 SEHNR and CDR2 FQNEAQ (reference sequence). Trimming removed 4 bases from V and 8 bases from J; junction bases left unmatched: 6. The CDR3 extends over 13 amino acids. The CDR3 region is CASSSQGARGYTF. CDR3 DNA: TGTGCCAGCAGCTCGCAGGGGGCGAGGGGCTACACCTTC.

The CDR3 here is CASSYGQGAQQETQYF. CDR3 DNA sequence: TGTGCCAGCAGTTACGGACAGGGGGCCCAACAAGAGACCCAGTACTTC. J is TRBJ2-5 and V is TRBV6-5; TRBD1 matches 11 bases. The germline gives CDR1 MNHEY, CDR2 SVGAGI. Germline trimming cut 2 bases from V and 2 bases from J; bases unmatched to any gene: 4. This CDR3 is 16 amino acids long.

In this sample, this clone turned up once. This sequence joins TRBV6-6 and TRBJ1-5; no firm D call. The CDR3 contains 16 residues. Between the trimmed V and J ends, which lost 6 bases and 4 bases, there was a span of 19 bases. Per germline, CDR1 MNHNY and CDR2 SVGAGI (reference sequence). CDR3 loop: CASSPGLISTNQPQHF. DNA for the CDR3: TGTGCCAGCAGCCCCGGTCTTATATCCACTAATCAGCCCCAGCATTTT.

The rearrangement joins TRBV19 to TRBJ1-5, with 8 bases fitting TRBD1. The CDR3 length is 14 residues. The V gene's germline CDR1 is LNHDA and CDR2 SQIVND (reference sequence). V shed 5 bases, J shed 4 bases, and the junction held 4 bases outside the gene matches. Here the CDR3 DNA reads TGTGCCAGTAGTGATGACAGGGGTAATCAGCCCCAGCATTTT. It yields the protein CASSDDRGNQPQHF.

The gene calls are TRBV30 and TRBJ2-1; either TRBD1 or TRBD2 may supply D (5 bases each). The germline gives CDR1 GTSNPN, CDR2 SVGIG (reference sequence). The germline V and J ends were trimmed by 0 bases and 6 bases, with 9 bases remaining between them. The CDR3 has 13 residues. The CDR3 DNA reads TGTGCCTGGAGTGTAGAGGGGTTCAATGAGCAGTTCTTC. Encoded protein: CAWSVEGFNEQFF.

This clone was seen a single time. This chain links TRBV4-1 with TRBJ2-5, with TRBD1 matching over 7 bases. CDR3 length equals 15 residues. With V trimmed by 2 bases and J by 4 bases, 7 bases remained unmatched. Germline CDR1 and CDR2: MGHRA and YSYEKL. The CDR3 reads CASSQRTGVGETQYF. Written as DNA, the CDR3 is TGCGCCAGCAGCCAACGGACAGGCGTCGGAGAGACCCAGTACTTC.

J is TRBJ2-3 and V is TRBV6-5, with TRBD1 as a possible D gene (6 bases). The V end lost 6 bases, the J end lost 4 bases, and 17 bases lay between the germline ends. Germline loops: CDR1 MNHEY, CDR2 SVGAGI. The CDR3 loop spans 15 amino acids. The CDR3 DNA reads as TGTGCCAGCAGACACGGACAGATAGGGGCAGATACGCAGTATTTT. This codes for CASRHGQIGADTQYF.

Only one count was recorded for this clone. V usage is TRBV6-1 and J usage is TRBJ2-5, with TRBD2 as a possible D gene (5 bases). Trimming took off 3 bases at V and 2 bases at J, with 13 bases between the two ends. The CDR3 length is 15 residues. Germline V gene sequence: CDR1 MNHNS, CDR2 SASEGT. The CDR3 spells CASSEPGRAQETQYF. The CDR3 DNA sequence: TGTGCCAGCAGTGAGCCGGGAAGGGCTCAAGAGACCCAGTACTTC.

This clone was counted once. The chain links TRBV7-3 to TRBJ1-1; 7 bases are a match to TRBD1. Germline V gene sequence: CDR1 SGHTA, CDR2 FQGTGA. There are 15 residues in the CDR3. The junction had 8 bases not matched to a gene; V was cut back by 5 bases and J by 2 bases. The CDR3 here is CASSPLGTANTEAFF. As DNA, the CDR3 is TGTGCCAGCAGCCCCCTCGGGACAGCCAACACTGAAGCTTTCTTT.

The chain joins TRBV19 to TRBJ2-6, with D perhaps matching TRBD2 (5 bases). Trimming left V 6 bases short and J 3 bases short, with 12 bases between. This CDR3 spans 15 amino acids. The germline gives CDR1 LNHDA, CDR2 SQIVND (reference sequence). CDR3 nucleotides: TGTGCCAGTAGAGAGGGCGCGGGTGGGGCCAACGTCCTGACTTTC. Its translation is CASREGAGGANVLTF.

V and J are TRBV25-1 and TRBJ2-2, with 10 bases fitting TRBD2. Germline CDR1 MGHDK, CDR2 SYGVNS. Trimming at V came to 3 bases and at J to 1 base, leaving 5 bases not matched to a gene. This CDR3 has 17 residues. The CDR3 DNA reads TGTGCCAGCAGTGATAGCCGACTAGCGGGGAACACCGGGGAGCTGTTTTTT. Its protein product is CASSDSRLAGNTGELFF.